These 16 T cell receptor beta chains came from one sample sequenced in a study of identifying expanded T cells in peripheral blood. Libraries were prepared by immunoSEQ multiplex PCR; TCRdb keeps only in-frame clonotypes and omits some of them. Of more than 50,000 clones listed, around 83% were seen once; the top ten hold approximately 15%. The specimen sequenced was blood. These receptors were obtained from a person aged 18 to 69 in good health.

The CDR3 DNA sequence: TGTGCTAGTGGCCCTGGCACAGATACGCAGTATTTT. This sequence encodes CASGPGTDTQYF. V usage is TRBV12-5 and J usage is TRBJ2-3; D gene uncertain. The V and J ends lost 6 bases and 1 base respectively, with 5 bases between them. The CDR3 is made up of 12 amino acids. Germline V gene sequence: CDR1 LGHNT, CDR2 FRNRAP.

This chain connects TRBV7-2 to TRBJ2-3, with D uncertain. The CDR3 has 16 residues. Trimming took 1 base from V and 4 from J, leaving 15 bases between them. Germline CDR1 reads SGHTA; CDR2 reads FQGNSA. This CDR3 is CASSLEGRSRADTQYF. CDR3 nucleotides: TGTGCCAGCAGCTTAGAGGGCCGATCCCGAGCAGATACGCAGTATTTT.

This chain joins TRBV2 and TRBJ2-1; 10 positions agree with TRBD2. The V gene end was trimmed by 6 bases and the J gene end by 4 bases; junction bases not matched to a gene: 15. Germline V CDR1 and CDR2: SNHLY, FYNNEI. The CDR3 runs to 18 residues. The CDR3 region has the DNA TGTGCCAGCAGGGGGAGAAGCGGGAGGGAAATGGGTTACAATGAGCAGTTCTTC. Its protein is CASRGRSGREMGYNEQFF.

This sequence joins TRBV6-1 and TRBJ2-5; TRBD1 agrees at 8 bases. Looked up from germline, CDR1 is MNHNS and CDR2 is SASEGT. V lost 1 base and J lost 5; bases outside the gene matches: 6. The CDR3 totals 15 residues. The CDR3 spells CASSEERQGWETQYF. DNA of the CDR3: TGTGCCAGCAGTGAAGAACGACAGGGGTGGGAGACCCAGTACTTC.

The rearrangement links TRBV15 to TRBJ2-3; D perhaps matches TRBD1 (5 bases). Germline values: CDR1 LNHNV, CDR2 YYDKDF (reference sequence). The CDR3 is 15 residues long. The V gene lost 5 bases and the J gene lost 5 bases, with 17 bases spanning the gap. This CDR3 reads CATSPGWGPGDTQYF. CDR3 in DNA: TGTGCCACCAGCCCAGGGTGGGGCCCTGGAGATACGCAGTATTTT.

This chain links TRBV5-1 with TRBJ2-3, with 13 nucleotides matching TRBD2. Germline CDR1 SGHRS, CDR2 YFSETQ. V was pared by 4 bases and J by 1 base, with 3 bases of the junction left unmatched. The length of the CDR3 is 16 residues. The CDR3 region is CASSTGTSGGTDTQYF. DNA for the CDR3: TGCGCCAGCAGCACCGGGACTAGCGGGGGCACAGATACGCAGTATTTT.

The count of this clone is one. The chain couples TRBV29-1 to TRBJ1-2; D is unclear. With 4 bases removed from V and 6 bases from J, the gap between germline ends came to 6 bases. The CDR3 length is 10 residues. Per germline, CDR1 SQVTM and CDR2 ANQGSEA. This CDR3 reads CSVVGNGYTF. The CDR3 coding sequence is TGCAGCGTTGTTGGTAATGGCTACACCTTC.

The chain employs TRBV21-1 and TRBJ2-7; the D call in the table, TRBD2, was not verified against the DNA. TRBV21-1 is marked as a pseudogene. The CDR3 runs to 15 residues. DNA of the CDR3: TGTGCCAGCAGCAAAGGGACTAGCGCAGACTACGAGCAGTACTTC. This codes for CASSKGTSADYEQYF.

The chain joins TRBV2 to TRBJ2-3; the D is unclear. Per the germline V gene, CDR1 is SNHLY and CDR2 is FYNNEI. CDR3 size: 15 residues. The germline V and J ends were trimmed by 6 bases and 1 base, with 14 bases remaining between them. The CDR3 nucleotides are TGTGCCAGCAGCTTAGTGGATCTAGGCACAGATACGCAGTATTTT. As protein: CASSLVDLGTDTQYF.

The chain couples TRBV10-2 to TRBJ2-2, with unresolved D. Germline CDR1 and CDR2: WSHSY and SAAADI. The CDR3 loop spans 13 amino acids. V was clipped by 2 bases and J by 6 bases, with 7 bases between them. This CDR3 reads CASSETSPGELFF. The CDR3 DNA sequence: TGCGCCAGCAGTGAGACGTCACCCGGGGAGCTGTTTTTT.

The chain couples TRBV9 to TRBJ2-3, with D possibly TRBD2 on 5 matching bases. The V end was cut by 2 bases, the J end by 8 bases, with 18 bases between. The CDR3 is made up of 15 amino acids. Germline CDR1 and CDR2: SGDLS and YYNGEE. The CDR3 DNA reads TGTGCCAGCAGCGTGACCGGGATGATCGGGGTTACGCAGTATTTT. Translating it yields CASSVTGMIGVTQYF. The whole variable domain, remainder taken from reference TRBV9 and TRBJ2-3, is DSGVTQTPKHLITATGQRVTLRCSPRSGDLSVYWYQQSLDQGLQFLIQYYNGEERAKGNILERFSAQQFPDLHSELNLSSLELGDSALYFCASSVTGMIGVTQYFGPGTRLTVL.

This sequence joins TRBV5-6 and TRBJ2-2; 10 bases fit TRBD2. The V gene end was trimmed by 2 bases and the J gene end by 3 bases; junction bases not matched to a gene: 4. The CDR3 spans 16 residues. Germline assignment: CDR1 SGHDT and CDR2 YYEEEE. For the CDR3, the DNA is TGTGCCAGCAGCTTAAGGACTAGCGGCTACACCGGGGAGCTGTTTTTT. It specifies CASSLRTSGYTGELFF.

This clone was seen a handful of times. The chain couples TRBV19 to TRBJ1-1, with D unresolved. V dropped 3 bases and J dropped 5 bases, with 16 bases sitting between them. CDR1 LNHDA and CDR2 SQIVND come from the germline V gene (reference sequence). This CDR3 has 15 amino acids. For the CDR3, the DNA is TGTGCCAGTAGTATTCGGGAGCTGAAATTGACTGAAGCTTTCTTT. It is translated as CASSIRELKLTEAFF. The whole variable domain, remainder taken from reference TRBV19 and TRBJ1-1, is DGGITQSPKYLFRKEGQNVTLSCEQNLNHDAMYWYRQDPGQGLRLIYYSQIVNDFQKGDIAEGYSVSREKKESFPLTVTSAQKNPTAFYLCASSIRELKLTEAFFGQGTRLTVV.

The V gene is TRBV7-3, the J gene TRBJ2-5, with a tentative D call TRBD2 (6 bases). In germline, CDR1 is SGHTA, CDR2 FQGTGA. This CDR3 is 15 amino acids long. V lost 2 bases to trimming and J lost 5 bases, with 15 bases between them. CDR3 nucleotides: TGTGCCAGCAGCTTATCTGGCGGGGCGGTCGAGACCCAGTACTTC. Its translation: CASSLSGGAVETQYF.

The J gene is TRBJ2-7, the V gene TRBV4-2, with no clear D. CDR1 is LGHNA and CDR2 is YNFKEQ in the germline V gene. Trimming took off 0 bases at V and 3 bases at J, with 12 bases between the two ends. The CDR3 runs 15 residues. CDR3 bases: TGTGCCAGCAGCCAAGATTTAAACAGTTACTACGAGCAGTACTTC. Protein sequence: CASSQDLNSYYEQYF.

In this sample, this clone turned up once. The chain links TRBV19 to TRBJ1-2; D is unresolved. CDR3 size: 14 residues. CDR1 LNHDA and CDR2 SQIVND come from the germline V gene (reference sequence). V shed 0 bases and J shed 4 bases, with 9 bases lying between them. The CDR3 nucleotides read TGTGCCAGTAGTATAGACCACCCCGTCTATGGCTACACCTTC. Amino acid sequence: CASSIDHPVYGYTF. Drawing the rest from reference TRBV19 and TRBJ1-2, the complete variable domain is DGGITQSPKYLFRKEGQNVTLSCEQNLNHDAMYWYRQDPGQGLRLIYYSQIVNDFQKGDIAEGYSVSREKKESFPLTVTSAQKNPTAFYLCASSIDHPVYGYTFGSGTRLTVV.